The rows below give T cell receptor beta chains drawn from one sample of a study of shared clonotypes between healthy human individuals. Method: immunoSEQ multiplex PCR; TCRdb's copy keeps in-frame clones and lacks some. The sample carries around 700,000 clones, roughly 78% recorded once. Sequenced material: memory CD4+ T cells sorted from blood. These TCRs come from a woman in her thirties in good health. Both conserved end residues are part of each CDR3. The D gene is left open where the match is weak. Expanded clones get a size class; other rows say once, few or many, or leave the size out.

d_gene	abundance	v_gene	j_gene	CDR3aa	CDR3nt
-	few	TRBV25-1	TRBJ1-2	CASSARQANYGYTF	TGTGCCAGCAGTGCCCGACAGGCTAACTATGGCTACACCTTC
-	few	TRBV30	TRBJ1-2	CAWDRWNGYTF	TGTGCCTGGGACCGTTGGAATGGCTACACCTTC
TRBD2	once	TRBV7-9	TRBJ2-1	CASRLLREGDYNEQFF	TGTGCCAGCAGACTACTGAGGGAGGGCGACTACAATGAGCAGTTCTTC
TRBD1	-	TRBV7-9	TRBJ1-2	CASSTTGGYGYTF	TGTGCCAGCAGCACGACAGGGGGCTATGGCTACACCTTC
-	once	TRBV15	TRBJ2-1	CATSRQRRGGEQFF	TGTGCCACCAGCAGGCAGCGACGAGGGGGTGAGCAGTTCTTC
-	-	TRBV28	TRBJ2-5	CASSLLDLQVAQETQYF	TGTGCCAGCAGTTTATTGGATCTACAGGTGGCCCAAGAGACCCAGTACTTC
TRBD2	-	TRBV28	TRBJ2-1	CAGSESGANEQFF	TGTGCCGGCTCGGAGAGCGGGGCGAATGAGCAGTTCTTC
-	-	TRBV27	TRBJ2-2	CASMQPNTGELFF	TGTGCCAGCATGCAACCGAACACCGGGGAGCTGTTTTTT
TRBD1	-	TRBV2	TRBJ2-3	CASKGGLSTDTQYF	TGTGCCAGCAAAGGGGGCCTTAGCACAGATACGCAGTATTTT
TRBD1	few	TRBV15	TRBJ1-5	CATSRLTGGGNQPQHF	TGTGCCACCAGCAGACTAACAGGGGGAGGCAATCAGCCCCAGCATTTT
-	-	TRBV2	TRBJ2-7	CARGTFGQSYEQYF	TGTGCCCGTGGCACTTTCGGACAGTCCTACGAGCAGTACTTC
-	-	TRBV18	TRBJ2-6	CASSPLGVFSGANVLTF	TGTGCCAGCTCACCGTTAGGGGTTTTCTCTGGGGCCAACGTCCTGACTTTC
-	-	TRBV7-9	TRBJ2-4	CASSFLEKNIQYF	TGTGCCAGCAGCTTTTTGGAGAAAAACATTCAGTACTTC
-	-	TRBV9	TRBJ2-2	CASSVERPDEPKTGELFF	TGTGCCAGCAGCGTAGAACGACCCGATGAACCCAAGACCGGGGAGCTGTTTTTT
TRBD1	-	TRBV28	TRBJ1-2	CASSTTGTGETNYGYTF	TGTGCCAGCAGTACAACCGGGACAGGGGAAACGAACTATGGCTACACCTTC
-	-	TRBV10-1	TRBJ1-5	CASSESITAQGNQPQHF	TGCGCCAGCAGTGAAAGTATTACCGCCCAGGGCAATCAGCCCCAGCATTTT
TRBD1	-	TRBV5-4	TRBJ2-3	CASTQTGVVDTQYF	TGTGCCAGCACACAGACAGGGGTGGTAGATACGCAGTATTTT
-	-	TRBV10-3	TRBJ1-4	CAISGLGGEKLFF	TGTGCCATCAGTGGTCTGGGAGGCGAAAAACTGTTTTTT
-	-	TRBV4-1	TRBJ2-7	CASRGWGEQYF	TGCGCCAGTAGAGGTTGGGGCGAGCAGTACTTC
-	-	TRBV19	TRBJ2-6	CAAGPGGANVLTF	TGTGCTGCGGGTCCGGGTGGGGCCAACGTCCTGACTTTC
-	-	TRBV7-2	TRBJ2-2	CASSHNRATGELFF	TGTGCCAGCAGCCACAACAGGGCCACCGGGGAGCTGTTTTTT
-	-	TRBV19	TRBJ1-2	CASSRTVENGYTF	TGTGCCAGTAGTCGGACGGTTGAAAATGGCTACACCTTC
TRBD1	-	TRBV27	TRBJ1-1	CASSRYGTGHTEAFF	TGTGCCAGCAGCCGCTACGGGACAGGGCACACTGAAGCTTTCTTT
TRBD2	-	TRBV6-1	TRBJ2-1	CASSDPGLAIHEQFF	TGTGCCAGCAGTGACCCGGGACTAGCCATTCATGAGCAGTTCTTC
TRBD2	-	TRBV6-1	TRBJ2-5	CASSISGREETQYF	TGTGCCAGCAGCATTAGCGGGAGGGAAGAGACCCAGTACTTC
TRBD1	-	TRBV6-5	TRBJ2-7	CASKPRDRDIRGQYF	TGTGCCAGCAAGCCCCGGGACAGGGATATCCGCGGGCAGTACTTC
TRBD1	once	TRBV18	TRBJ1-5	CASSTDRGHGQPQHF	TGTGCCAGCTCAACGGACAGGGGGCATGGGCAGCCCCAGCATTTT
TRBD2	-	TRBV28	TRBJ2-1	CASSLTSGSFDEQFF	TGTGCCAGCAGTTTAACTAGCGGGAGCTTTGATGAGCAGTTCTTC
TRBD1	-	TRBV18	TRBJ1-2	CASSPPGQGSMDGYTF	TGTGCCAGCTCACCACCGGGACAGGGGTCGATGGATGGCTACACCTTC
TRBD2	-	TRBV18	TRBJ2-1	CASSPGLDDEQFF	TGTGCCAGCTCACCCGGACTAGATGATGAGCAGTTCTTC
-	-	TRBV7-6	TRBJ2-1	CASSYGLGSYNEQFF	TGTGCCAGCAGTTACGGTTTAGGCTCCTACAATGAGCAGTTCTTC
-	-	TRBV5-1	TRBJ1-2	CASSADLRKGYTF	TGCGCCAGCAGCGCGGACCTGAGGAAAGGCTACACCTTC